This entry features one T cell receptor beta chain sequence. No antigen is known for it. This specimen comes from a study of T cell clones after liver transplantation. Trimming stripped 8 bases from V and 4 bases from J, with 14 bases between. In germline, CDR1 is SNHLY, CDR2 FYNNEI. There are 13 residues in the CDR3. Study findings and constraints: Graft donor-reactive T cells possibly entered the graft instead of undergoing deletion. Post-transplant time points were not standardized, so conclusions are preliminary.

The repertoire was sequenced with immunoSEQ multiplex PCR; TCRdb's copy has only in-frame clones and lacks some. The sample carries around 78,000 clones, around four fifths recorded once. This chain connects TRBV2 to TRBJ2-5, with D possibly matching TRBD1 (6 bases). This receptor was obtained from a human patient who received a liver transplant. Among the T cells, some may be from the graft donor. Specimen: CD4+ T cells from blood, collected at the 22-month timepoint. As DNA, the CDR3 is TGTGCCAGCGGGAGAGGGGGTGGAGAGACCCAGTACTTC. Encoded protein: CASGRGGGETQYF.